These 21 T cell receptor beta chains were all obtained from the same sample, sequenced in a study of read filtering for tumor transcriptome and immune sequencing. The library was built from about 400 ng RNA with molecular barcoded adaptors for alpha/delta and beta/gamma chains. One entry per CDR3 protein, called by TCRdb with MiXCR from the reads. The table includes more than 45,000 distinct CDR3 sequences, 9% to 15% detected once. Sequencing was done on a sample of a population of CD138-negative cells sorted from bone marrow. The receptors were sampled from a donor at least 40 years old with multiple myeloma.

In regard to this clonotype: This may be a read error, as it is one base from a much larger clone. The genes are TRBV6-5 and TRBJ1-3; 10 nucleotides align to TRBD1. CDR3 length equals 17 residues. Germline V gene data show CDR1 as MNHEY and CDR2 as SVGAGI. The CDR3 loop is CAGSYSRQGARGNTIYF. In DNA form, the CDR3 reads TGTGCCGGCAGTTACTCGAGACAGGGGGCGCGGGGAAACACCATATATTTT.

The sample holds many counts of this clonotype. The chain recombines TRBV12-3 or TRBV12-4 with TRBJ1-4; the D is unclear. Trimming took 3 bases from V and 8 from J, leaving 4 bases between them. This CDR3 comprises 11 residues. CDR3 DNA sequence: TGTGCCAGCAGTTTGGGGGAAAAACTGTTTTTT. It yields the protein CASSLGEKLFF.

This clonotype showed up many times. The chain has TRBV7-3 and TRBJ1-3, with 8 bases lining up with TRBD1. V shed 4 bases, J shed 3 bases, and the junction held 8 bases outside the gene matches. CDR3 length: 16 amino acids. Germline CDR1 and CDR2: SGHTA and FQGTGA. The CDR3 DNA sequence: TGTGCCAGCAGCTCTGAACACACAGGGGGTGGAAACACCATATATTTT. It specifies CASSSEHTGGGNTIYF.

This clonotype occurred many times. The chain links TRBV19 to TRBJ2-4, with 7 bases identical to TRBD1. This CDR3 comprises 14 residues. CDR1 is LNHDA and CDR2 is SQIVND in the germline V gene (reference sequence). The V and J ends lost 3 bases and 5 bases, in that order; junction bases with no gene match: 4. This CDR3 is CASSIEGAQNIQYF. The CDR3 coding sequence is TGTGCCAGTAGTATCGAGGGGGCCCAAAACATTCAGTACTTC.

In its sample, this clonotype was seen many times. One end of the junction fails to match germline, which may point to a read error. V and J are TRBV5-1 and TRBJ2-3; D is unclear. Germline CDR1 reads SGHRS; CDR2 reads YFSETQ. The CDR3 is 11 residues long. In DNA, the CDR3 is TGTGCCAGCAGCTACACAGATACGCAGTATTTT. It yields the protein CASSYTDTQYF. The variable domain in full, with the rest retrieved from reference TRBV5-1 and TRBJ2-3, is KAGVTQTPRYLIKTRGQQVTLSCSPISGHRSVSWYQQTPGQGLQFLFEYFSETQRNKGNFPGRFSGRQFSNSRSEMNVSTLELGDSALYLCASSYTDTQYFGPGTRLTVL.

Details on this clonotype: A far larger clone is a single base away, which makes a read error likely. The rearrangement uses TRBV5-8 and TRBJ2-1; 12 bases map to TRBD1. J gave up 5 bases and V 4 bases, and 10 bases lay outside the gene matches. The CDR3 has 17 amino acids. Germline values: CDR1 SGHTS, CDR2 YDEGEE. CDR3 DNA sequence: TGTGCCAGCAGCATATGGGGGACAGGGGGCTTCAACAATGAGCAGTTCTTC. As protein: CASSIWGTGGFNNEQFF. Together with reference TRBV5-8 and TRBJ2-1, the CDR3 gives the full variable domain: EAGVTQSPTHLIKTRGQQATLRCSPISGHTSVYWYQQALGLGLQFLLWYDEGEERNRGNFPPRFSGRQFPNYSSELNVNALELEDSALYLCASSIWGTGGFNNEQFFGPGTRLTVL.

This clonotype was observed many times. The chain joins TRBV5-1 to TRBJ2-1; D gene unclear. Germline values: CDR1 SGHRS, CDR2 YFSETQ. The CDR3 consists of 14 residues. The V and J ends lost 4 bases and 6 bases respectively, with 14 bases between them. CDR3: CASSTQAIVNEQFF. The CDR3 nucleotides read TGCGCCAGCAGCACGCAGGCAATCGTCAATGAGCAGTTCTTC.

This clonotype was seen a few times. This may arise from a read error, as a much more abundant clone is one base away. The rearrangement uses TRBV20-1 and TRBJ2-3; D is possibly TRBD2 (6 bases). V was trimmed by 5 bases and J by 2 bases, leaving 17 bases between them. This CDR3 is built from 15 residues. Germline CDR1 is DFQATT and CDR2 is SNEGSKA (reference sequence). CDR3 loop: CSAVTSAGYTDTQYF. The CDR3 coding sequence is TGCAGTGCTGTTACTTCTGCGGGGTACACAGATACGCAGTATTTT.

This clonotype was detected ten times or more. CDR3 sequence: CSASSGGYNEQFF. The CDR3 DNA sequence: TGCAGTGCATCTAGCGGGGGTTACAATGAGCAGTTCTTC. The chain uses TRBV20-1 and TRBJ2-1, with 10 bases lining up with TRBD2. Trimming cost V 6 bases and J 4 bases; bases outside gene matches: 3. The CDR3 totals 13 residues. Germline V gene lookup returns CDR1 DFQATT and CDR2 SNEGSKA (reference sequence).

This clonotype showed up many times. The rearrangement uses TRBV7-6 and TRBJ2-2; no reliable D call. Germline assignment: CDR1 SGHVS and CDR2 FNYEAQ. Trimming removed 2 bases from V and 0 bases from J, with 10 bases in between. The CDR3 has 16 amino acids. The CDR3 coding sequence is TGTGCCAGCAGCTTACTCAAACTCGCGAACACCGGGGAGCTGTTTTTT. It translates to CASSLLKLANTGELFF.

With regard to this clonotype: This may be a read error: a much more frequent sequence differs by one nucleotide. V is TRBV7-6 and J is TRBJ2-1; TRBD2 might be the D (5 bases). Germline V gene data show CDR1 as SGHVS and CDR2 as FNYEAQ. V was trimmed by 10 bases and J by 11 bases, leaving 15 bases between them. There are 11 residues in the CDR3. CDR3 residues: CATYGGYKQFF. The CDR3 DNA sequence: TGTGCCACCTACGGAGGTTATAAGCAGTTCTTC.

This clonotype has a count of ten or more. The chain has TRBV5-5 and TRBJ2-4; D may be TRBD1 (6 bases). The germline V and J ends were trimmed by 4 bases and 0 bases, with 11 bases remaining between them. The V gene's germline CDR1 is SGHKS and CDR2 YYEKEE (reference sequence). The CDR3 covers 15 residues. The CDR3 DNA reads TGTGCCAGCAGCACAAGGACAGTAGCCAAAAACATTCAGTACTTC. Its translation: CASSTRTVAKNIQYF.

This clonotype came up once. Lacking the conserved final phenylalanine or tryptophan, this CDR3 likely reflects a read error. The chain combines TRBV7-8 with TRBJ2-5; a possible D gene is TRBD1 (5 bases). In germline, CDR1 is SGHVS, CDR2 FQNEAQ. V gave up 4 bases and J gave up 2 bases, with 11 bases separating them. The CDR3 totals 14 residues. This CDR3 is CASSYGQSQETQYH. DNA of the CDR3: TGTGCCAGCAGCTACGGACAATCTCAAGAGACCCAGTACCAC.

This clonotype was observed many times. The chain links TRBV5-5 to TRBJ2-7; D may be TRBD1 (6 bases). Germline V gene lookup returns CDR1 SGHKS and CDR2 YYEKEE (reference sequence). Trimming pared 4 bases from V and 4 bases from J, leaving 15 bases between. This CDR3 spans 14 amino acids. CDR3 DNA: TGTGCCAGCAGCCCCGGGACAACCCTTTACGAGCAGTACTTC. As protein: CASSPGTTLYEQYF.

This clonotype was picked up many times. The J gene is TRBJ2-1, the V gene TRBV6-5; 11 nucleotides agree with TRBD2. V lost 7 bases, J lost 3 bases, and 11 bases stayed unmatched. The CDR3 length is 17 residues. Germline lookup yields CDR1 MNHEY and CDR2 SVGAGI. Here the CDR3 reads CASKQIPGLAVYNEQFF. In DNA form, the CDR3 reads TGTGCCAGCAAACAAATACCGGGACTAGCGGTCTACAATGAGCAGTTCTTC.

This clonotype has a count of ten or more. The chain joins TRBV20-1 to TRBJ2-3; 9 positions match TRBD2. Trimming cost V 1 base and J 8 bases; bases outside gene matches: 7. The CDR3 runs to 14 residues. Germline V gives CDR1 DFQATT, CDR2 SNEGSKA (reference sequence). The chain's CDR3 is CSARVAGGPATQYF. The DNA for the CDR3 is TGCAGTGCTAGAGTTGCGGGGGGGCCTGCTACGCAGTATTTT.

By share of the sample, this clonotype is medium-sized. This chain joins TRBV29-1 and TRBJ2-1; D is possibly TRBD1 or TRBD2 (5 bases each). This CDR3 has 10 residues. Germline-derived CDR1 and CDR2 are SQVTM and ANQGSEA. V lost 7 bases and J lost 8, with 9 bases in between. CDR3 sequence: CSGGGDEQFF. In nucleotides, the CDR3 is TGCAGCGGTGGGGGTGATGAGCAGTTCTTC.

This rearrangement joins TRBV20-1 to TRBJ2-5; D might be TRBD2 (7 bases). The CDR3 has 14 residues. Germline V gene lookup returns CDR1 DFQATT and CDR2 SNEGSKA (reference sequence). V was shortened by 4 bases and J by 5 bases, with 17 bases between the two germline ends. CDR3 nucleotides: TGCAGTGCTATTGCGGGGGCAGGGCAGGAGACCCAGTACTTC. Amino acid sequence: CSAIAGAGQETQYF.

This clonotype occurred many times. In DNA form, the CDR3 reads TGTGCCAGCAGCCTGACGCCAGATCAGCCCCAGCATTTT. Its protein product is CASSLTPDQPQHF. V gene TRBV7-3 combines with J gene TRBJ1-5; D is unresolved. The CDR3 loop spans 13 amino acids. Germline V gene lookup returns CDR1 SGHTA and CDR2 FQGTGA. V lost 5 bases and J 5 bases, leaving 10 bases between the germline ends.

This clonotype was found many times. The chain is built from TRBV29-1 and TRBJ1-4, with no clear D. The V gene's germline CDR1 is SQVTM and CDR2 ANQGSEA. V was pared by 5 bases and J by 4 bases, with 8 bases between. This CDR3 contains 12 residues. The CDR3, as DNA: TGCAGCGTTCGGGATTTTAATGAAAAACTGTTTTTT. Translation: CSVRDFNEKLFF.

This clonotype appeared many times. V gene TRBV20-1 combines with J gene TRBJ2-1; possible D gene TRBD1, 5 bases. The V and J ends lost 1 base and 0 bases respectively, with 7 bases between them. The length of the CDR3 is 14 residues. CDR1 and CDR2 (germline): DFQATT, SNEGSKA (reference sequence). This CDR3 is CSARGQLSYNEQFF. In DNA, the CDR3 is TGCAGTGCTAGAGGACAGCTCTCCTACAATGAGCAGTTCTTC.